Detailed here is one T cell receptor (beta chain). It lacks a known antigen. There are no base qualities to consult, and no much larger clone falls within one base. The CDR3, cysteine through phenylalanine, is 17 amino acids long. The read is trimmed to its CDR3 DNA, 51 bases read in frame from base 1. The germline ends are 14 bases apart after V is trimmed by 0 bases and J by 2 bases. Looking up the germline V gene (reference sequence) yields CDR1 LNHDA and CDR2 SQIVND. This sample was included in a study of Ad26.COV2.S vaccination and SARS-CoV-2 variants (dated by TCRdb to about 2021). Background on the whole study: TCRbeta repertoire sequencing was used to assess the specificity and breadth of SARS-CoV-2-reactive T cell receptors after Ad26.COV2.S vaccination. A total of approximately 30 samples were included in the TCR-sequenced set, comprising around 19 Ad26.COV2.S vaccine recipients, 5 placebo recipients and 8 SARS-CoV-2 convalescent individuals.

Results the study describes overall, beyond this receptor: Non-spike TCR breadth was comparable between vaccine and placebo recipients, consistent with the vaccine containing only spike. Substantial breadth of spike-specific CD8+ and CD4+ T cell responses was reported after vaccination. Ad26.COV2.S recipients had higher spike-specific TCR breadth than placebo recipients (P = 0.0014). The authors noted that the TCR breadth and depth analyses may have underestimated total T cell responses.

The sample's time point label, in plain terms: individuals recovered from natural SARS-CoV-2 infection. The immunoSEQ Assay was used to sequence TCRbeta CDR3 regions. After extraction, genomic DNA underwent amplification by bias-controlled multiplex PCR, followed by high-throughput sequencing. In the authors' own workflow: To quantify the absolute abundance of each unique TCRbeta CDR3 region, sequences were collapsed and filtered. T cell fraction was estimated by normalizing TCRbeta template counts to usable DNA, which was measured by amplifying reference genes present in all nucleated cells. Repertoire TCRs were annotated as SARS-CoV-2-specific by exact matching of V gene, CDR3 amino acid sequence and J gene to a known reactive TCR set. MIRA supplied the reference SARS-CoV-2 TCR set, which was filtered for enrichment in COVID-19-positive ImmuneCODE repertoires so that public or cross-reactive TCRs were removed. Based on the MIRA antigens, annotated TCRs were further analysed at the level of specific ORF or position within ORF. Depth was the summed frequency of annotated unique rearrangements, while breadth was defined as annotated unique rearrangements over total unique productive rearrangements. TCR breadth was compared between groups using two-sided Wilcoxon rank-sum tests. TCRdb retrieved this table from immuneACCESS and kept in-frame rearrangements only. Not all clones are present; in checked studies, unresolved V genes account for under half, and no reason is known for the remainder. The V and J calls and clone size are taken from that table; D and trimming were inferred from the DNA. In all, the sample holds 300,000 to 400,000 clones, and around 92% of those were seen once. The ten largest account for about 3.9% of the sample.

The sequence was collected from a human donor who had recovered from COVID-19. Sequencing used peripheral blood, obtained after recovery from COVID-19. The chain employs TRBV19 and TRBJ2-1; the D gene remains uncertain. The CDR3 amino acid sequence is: CASSIDHATVPYNEQFF. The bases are TGTGCCAGTAGTATAGATCACGCGACGGTCCCCTACAATGAGCAGTTCTTC.